The 16 T cell receptor beta chains given below trace back to one sample, sequenced in a study of CD8 T cells in Susac syndrome. Random hexamers were used to reverse transcribe an amount of roughly 0.5 to 1 ug RNA. TCRdb redid the calling of the immunoSEQ multiplex PCR reads with MiXCR, one entry per CDR3 protein. The data show more than 55,000 distinct CDR3 sequences, just under 95% seen once. Material for sequencing was CD8+ T cells from PBMCs. The source is a human donor in good health.

The chain uses TRBV29-1 and TRBJ1-2; D is unresolved. The length of the CDR3 is 12 residues. V gave up 7 bases and J gave up 4 bases, with 13 bases separating them. CDR1 is SQVTM, CDR2 ANQGSEA, per germline. The CDR3 DNA reads as TGCAGCGCTCCCGCGGTCCCCTATGGCTACACCTTC. This sequence encodes CSAPAVPYGYTF.

CDR3 loop: CASSGKGSLMNTEAFF. The CDR3, as DNA: TGTGCCAGCAGTGGGAAGGGATCTTTGATGAACACTGAAGCTTTCTTT. The chain carries TRBV25-1 and TRBJ1-1; D gene uncertain. Germline CDR1 and CDR2: MGHDK and SYGVNS. There are 16 residues in the CDR3. Trimming left V 4 bases short and J 0 bases short, with 15 bases between.

This rearrangement joins TRBV29-1 to TRBJ2-4, with 7 bases identical to TRBD1. Unmatched junction bases numbered 2, after V lost 4 bases and J lost 5 bases. The germline gives CDR1 SQVTM, CDR2 ANQGSEA. The CDR3 length is 12 residues. The CDR3 protein is CSVAGTENIQYF. The DNA for the CDR3 is TGCAGCGTTGCCGGGACAGAAAACATTCAGTACTTC.

V usage is TRBV12-3 or TRBV12-4 and J usage is TRBJ2-4; D remains unclear. The CDR3 is 16 residues long. Trimming removed 5 bases from V and 1 base from J, with 15 bases in between. CDR3 amino acids: CASSPTYYGAKNIQYF. The DNA of the CDR3 is TGTGCCAGCAGTCCAACCTACTACGGGGCCAAAAACATTCAGTACTTC.

V usage is TRBV29-1 and J usage is TRBJ1-1, with D hard to call. Per the germline V gene, CDR1 is SQVTM and CDR2 is ANQGSEA. V was cut by 7 bases and J by 6 bases, with 15 bases left in between. This CDR3 is built from 12 residues. The CDR3 DNA sequence: TGCAGCGCTATTTCGTTGGAAGCTGAAGCTTTCTTT. Translation gives CSAISLEAEAFF.

This chain joins TRBV2 and TRBJ2-3; D might be TRBD1 (6 bases). The germline CDR1 and CDR2 sequences are SNHLY and FYNNEI. V gave up 7 bases and J gave up 0 bases, with 11 bases separating them. The CDR3 spans 14 residues. The CDR3 region is CASIFGQSTDTQYF. The CDR3 nucleotides are TGTGCCAGCATCTTCGGACAGAGCACAGATACGCAGTATTTT. Variable domain in full (rest from reference TRBV2 and TRBJ2-3): EPEVTQTPSHQVTQMGQEVILRCVPISNHLYFYWYRQILGQKVEFLVSFYNNEISEKSEIFDDQFSVERPDGSNFTLKIRSTKLEDSAMYFCASIFGQSTDTQYFGPGTRLTVL.

The CDR3 spells CASSQDHGGWDGELFF. The CDR3 nucleotides read TGTGCCAGCAGCCAAGATCATGGAGGGTGGGACGGGGAGCTGTTTTTT. The J gene is TRBJ2-2, the V gene TRBV3-1, with D possibly being TRBD2 (6 bases). From germline, CDR1 is LGHDT and CDR2 YNNKEL (reference sequence). The CDR3 covers 16 residues. Trimming pared 0 bases from V and 7 bases from J, leaving 15 bases between.

This chain joins TRBV24-1 and TRBJ2-2, with unresolved D. Germline values: CDR1 KGHDR, CDR2 SFDVKD. The CDR3 has 15 residues. V lost 2 bases, J lost 6 bases, and 12 bases lay in between. CDR3 nucleotides: TGTGCCACCAGTGATTCCGACTCATACGCCGGGGAGCTGTTTTTT. Translation: CATSDSDSYAGELFF.

The rearrangement uses TRBV20-1 and TRBJ1-2, with 12 bases identical to TRBD1. Losses at the gene ends were 0 bases for V and 7 bases for J; bases not matched to a gene: 6. CDR3 length: 15 amino acids. Germline CDR1 and CDR2: DFQATT and SNEGSKA (reference sequence). This CDR3 is CSARDPGQGALGYTF. In DNA, the CDR3 is TGCAGTGCTAGAGATCCGGGACAGGGGGCGCTTGGCTACACCTTC.

This CDR3 reads CASSHGGSVHEQYV. CDR3 bases: TGTGCCAGCAGCCACGGAGGAAGTGTCCACGAGCAGTACGTC. The chain carries TRBV3-1 and TRBJ2-7, with D possibly TRBD2 on 5 matching bases. This CDR3 has 14 residues. V lost 3 bases and J 5 bases, leaving 14 bases between the germline ends. CDR1 is LGHDT, CDR2 YNNKEL, per germline (reference sequence).

The gene calls are TRBV20-1 and TRBJ2-4; D gene uncertain. V lost 5 bases to trimming and J lost 5 bases, with 13 bases between them. The CDR3 covers 13 residues. Germline V gene lookup returns CDR1 DFQATT and CDR2 SNEGSKA (reference sequence). The CDR3 DNA is TGCAGTGCTCATACCCGAGTGGAAAACATTCAGTACTTC. It encodes CSAHTRVENIQYF.

This clonotype appeared a single time. Here the CDR3 DNA reads TGCGCCAGCAGCCAGGCAGGGTTATTGAACATTCAGTACTTC. Protein product: CASSQAGLLNIQYF. The chain carries TRBV4-1 and TRBJ2-4, with D perhaps matching TRBD1 (5 bases). CDR3 length: 14 residues. The ends were cut back, 3 bases at V and 7 bases at J, with 13 bases in the middle. Germline V gene data show CDR1 as MGHRA and CDR2 as YSYEKL.

The rearrangement links TRBV20-1 to TRBJ2-5; the D is unclear. In germline, CDR1 is DFQATT, CDR2 SNEGSKA (reference sequence). The CDR3 runs to 13 residues. Trimming cost V 4 bases and J 7 bases, with 16 bases left between them. The CDR3 is CSATMDRAGTQYF. The DNA for the CDR3 is TGCAGTGCTACCATGGACCGCGCCGGGACCCAGTACTTC.

The chain has TRBV7-2 and TRBJ2-7; maybe TRBD1 (5 bases). Deletions cut 5 bases from V and 3 bases from J, with 20 bases between. The CDR3 is made up of 16 amino acids. Germline loops: CDR1 SGHTA, CDR2 FQGNSA. The CDR3 sequence: CASSHYGQANDYEQYF. The CDR3 DNA reads as TGTGCCAGCAGCCACTATGGACAAGCTAATGACTACGAGCAGTACTTC.

The V gene is TRBV7-9, the J gene TRBJ2-5, with a weak D call TRBD2 (6 bases). From germline, CDR1 is SEHNR and CDR2 FQNEAQ (reference sequence). The V end lost 1 base, the J end lost 5 bases, and 11 bases lay between the germline ends. There are 14 residues in the CDR3. CDR3 region: CASSLERALETQYF. The DNA for the CDR3 is TGTGCCAGCAGCTTAGAGCGGGCTCTGGAGACCCAGTACTTC.

V is TRBV30 and J is TRBJ2-7; TRBD1 matches 10 bases. The CDR3 loop spans 15 amino acids. CDR1 is GTSNPN, CDR2 SVGIG, per germline (reference sequence). The V and J ends lost 3 bases and 4 bases, in that order; junction bases with no gene match: 9. The CDR3 coding sequence is TGTGCCTGGAGGTCGCCCGGGACAGGGGATTACGAGCAGTACTTC. This encodes CAWRSPGTGDYEQYF.